This TCR beta chain was sequenced in a study of early T cells in non-severe SARS-CoV-2 infection. This clonotype has at least ten counts. This CDR3 spans 19 amino acids. The V segment lost 7 bases and the J segment 0 bases; nucleotides outside the gene matches: 11. TCRdb called the 5' RACE reads again in MiXCR, with one record for every CDR3 protein. The data contain about 30,000 distinct CDR3 sequences, 3.5% to 4.5% of them singletons. The chain carries TRBV12-3 or TRBV12-4 and TRBJ2-1; 14 bases match TRBD2. Sequencing was done on a sample of whole blood. The sequence came from an adult who was a healthcare worker with PCR-confirmed SARS-CoV-2 infection or an uninfected control (not recorded which). The CDR3 reads CASTTTRTSGGSSYNEQFF. The CDR3 DNA reads as TGTGCCAGCACCACAACCAGGACTAGCGGGGGGAGCTCCTACAATGAGCAGTTCTTC.